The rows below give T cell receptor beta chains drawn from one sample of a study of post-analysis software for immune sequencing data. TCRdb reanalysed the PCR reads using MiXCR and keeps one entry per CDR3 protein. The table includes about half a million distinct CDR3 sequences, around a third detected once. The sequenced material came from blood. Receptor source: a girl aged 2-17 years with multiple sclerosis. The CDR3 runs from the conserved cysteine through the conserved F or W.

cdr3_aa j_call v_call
CASSRLSGGYYNEQFF TRBJ2-1 TRBV7-9
CASSQDRGEDEQYF TRBJ2-7 TRBV4-2
CSARRQAPNSPLHF TRBJ1-6 TRBV20-1
CASTPTSGNRAYEQYF TRBJ2-7 TRBV19
CASSVGEQGASYEQYF TRBJ2-7 TRBV18
CASSGTGGKYNSPLHF TRBJ1-6 TRBV7-9
CSVGTTMNTEAFF TRBJ1-1 TRBV29-1
CASSQGLGGDTQYF TRBJ2-3 TRBV6-6
CASSPRGQNPRDTQYF TRBJ2-3 TRBV18
CASSPPSGTKEKLFF TRBJ1-4 TRBV18
CASSDLRRGYTF TRBJ1-2 TRBV6-1
CSASPPGLEYNEQFF TRBJ2-1 TRBV20-1
CASSPGHPGYTEAFF TRBJ1-1 TRBV7-9
CASSAGMFGWGTEAFF TRBJ1-1 TRBV4-1
CASSLRDSAYNEQYF TRBJ2-5 TRBV5-1
CASSASRLDNIEQYF NA TRBV7-8
CASSLADGRGYTF TRBJ1-2 TRBV5-6
CASSQGRTALTGDEQYF TRBJ2-7 TRBV4-2
CANSLEGAGEQYF TRBJ2-7 TRBV5-5
CASSLNTGAYEQYF TRBJ2-7 TRBV5-1
CASRGTSGYNEQFF TRBJ2-1 TRBV7-2
CSAHLTSGGEYEQYF TRBJ2-7 TRBV20-1
CASSAQAGGTYNEQFF TRBJ2-1 TRBV27
CSAPHMGEQYF TRBJ2-4 TRBV20-1
CASSLYDNKPYEQYF TRBJ2-7 TRBV7-2
CASSLPTGGVMGNIQYF TRBJ2-4 TRBV5-4
CASSLTSGGSTDTQYF TRBJ2-3 TRBV6-1
CSALDRGQGGFGDTQYF TRBJ2-3 TRBV20-1
CASSLGAEETQYF TRBJ2-5 TRBV13
CAVMGGGSYEQYF TRBJ2-7 TRBV10-2
CASCRGGDNEQFF TRBJ2-1 TRBV6-5
CSASTGWNSPLHF TRBJ1-6 TRBV20-1
CASSYRDATDTQYF TRBJ2-3 TRBV5-1
CASSRLLSSYNEQFF TRBJ2-1 TRBV27
CASSFVAIAQETQYF TRBJ2-5 TRBV27
CSASRTIRGETQYF TRBJ2-5 TRBV20-1
CSASSGEGVNQPQHF TRBJ1-5 TRBV20-1
CASSRRVIEETQYF TRBJ2-5 TRBV4-1
CASSVDRGTGAEKLFF TRBJ1-4 TRBV9
CASSPPDRVNEQFF TRBJ2-1 TRBV3-1